This T cell receptor (beta chain) is drawn from a study of monozygotic twins with inflammatory bowel disease. The CDR3 runs 13 residues. Germline CDR1 is SEHNR and CDR2 is FQNEAQ (reference sequence). As to this clonotype: Its antigen is not known.

Study-level points and caveats: Twin concordance left repertoire similarity unchanged, with limited power a possible explanation for this lack of difference. Clonotypes shared with others were fewer in IBD patients than in healthy twins, especially with disease activity. On the inverse Simpson index, IBD patients scored lower for TCRbeta diversity than healthy co-twins.

Each donor supplied about 2.4 ml of blood. Using the 5' RACE reads, TCRdb records one entry per CDR3 protein without DNA. The sample's table shows 95,000 to 110,000 distinct CDR3 sequences. This TCR was sampled from a human donor with ulcerative colitis or Crohn's disease, or a healthy co-twin of an affected twin (not recorded which). The chain joins TRBV7-9 to TRBJ2-7; TCRdb returns TRBD2, unconfirmable since there is no DNA. Sequencing was done on a sample of blood. This CDR3 is CASSLVAGYEQYF.